These 32 T cell receptor beta chains came from one sample sequenced in a study of tumor and adjacent non-tumor tissue in lung cancer. The library came from three nested PCR rounds adapted from ARM-PCR protocols. TCRdb re-called the multiplex PCR reads with MiXCR, one entry per CDR3 protein. Of more than 60,000 distinct CDR3 sequences listed, roughly 77% are singletons. This sample's RNA came from whole unsorted tissue. Distant lung tissue was collected more than 3 cm away from the tumor edge. Source material: distant non-tumor lung tissue. These receptors were collected from a man in his 60s with non-small cell lung cancer.

This chain joins TRBV14 and TRBJ1-2, with 8 bases identical to TRBD1. V shed 6 bases and J 3 bases; nucleotides not matched to a gene: 18. CDR1 and CDR2 from the germline V gene are SGHDN and FVKESK. The CDR3 is made up of 18 amino acids. The CDR3 spells CASSRRQGARINDYGYTF. CDR3 nucleotide sequence: TGTGCCAGCAGTCGAAGGCAGGGGGCGCGAATAAATGACTATGGCTACACCTTC.

In the case of this clonotype: Without the conserved terminal phenylalanine or tryptophan, this CDR3 likely stems from a read error. This chain joins TRBV14 and TRBJ2-1, with D maybe TRBD2 (6 bases). CDR1 SGHDN and CDR2 FVKESK come from the germline V gene. The CDR3 covers 17 residues. The V and J ends lost 6 bases and 1 base respectively, with 19 bases between them. CDR3 protein: CASRASRRAVSYNEQFL. The CDR3 bases are TGTGCCAGCAGGGCTAGCAGGAGGGCCGTGTCCTACAATGAGCAGTTCCTC.

For this clonotype: A much larger clone is a single base away; this may be a read error. The genes are TRBV6-2 or TRBV6-3 and TRBJ2-7; 14 bases line up with TRBD2. This CDR3 is built from 17 residues. CDR1 and CDR2 (germline): MNHEY, SVGEGT. This CDR3 is CAGSQTLGLAGVYEQYF. The CDR3 DNA sequence: TGTGCCGGCAGTCAAACTCTGGGACTAGCGGGAGTCTACGAGCAGTACTTC.

The chain combines TRBV6-5 with TRBJ2-3, with a tentative D call TRBD2 (6 bases). This CDR3 has 15 amino acids. Trimming cost V 5 bases and J 3 bases, with 15 bases left between them. Per germline, CDR1 MNHEY and CDR2 SVGAGI. The CDR3 sequence is CASSPRTTETDTQYF. The CDR3 DNA sequence: TGTGCCAGCAGTCCCAGGACTACGGAGACAGATACGCAGTATTTT.

The chain has TRBV19 and TRBJ2-1, with D perhaps TRBD2 (5 bases). Between the trimmed V and J ends, which lost 3 bases and 2 bases, there was a span of 14 bases. Germline V gives CDR1 LNHDA, CDR2 SQIVND (reference sequence). This CDR3 is built from 16 residues. The DNA for the CDR3 is TGTGCCAGTAGTATCCGTAACGGGAACACCTACAATGAGCAGTTCTTC. Protein sequence: CASSIRNGNTYNEQFF. Filled out from reference TRBV19 and TRBJ2-1, the complete variable domain reads DGGITQSPKYLFRKEGQNVTLSCEQNLNHDAMYWYRQDPGQGLRLIYYSQIVNDFQKGDIAEGYSVSREKKESFPLTVTSAQKNPTAFYLCASSIRNGNTYNEQFFGPGTRLTVL.

On this clonotype: Being one base from a much bigger clone, this may be a read error. The rearrangement joins TRBV5-1 to TRBJ1-3; D gene unclear. This CDR3 region has 14 residues. The germline CDR1 and CDR2 sequences are SGHRS and YFSETQ. V was pared by 3 bases and J by 4 bases, with 11 bases between. In DNA form, the CDR3 reads TGCGCCAGCAGCTCCGGCGGAACAGGAAACACCATATATTTT. Translated, it gives CASSSGGTGNTIYF.

The J gene is TRBJ2-4, the V gene TRBV12-3 or TRBV12-4; D not resolved. The CDR3 loop spans 14 amino acids. The V end lost 4 bases, the J end lost 4 bases, and 11 bases lay between the germline ends. The CDR3 loop is CASSSETNKNIQYF. CDR3 sequence (DNA): TGTGCCAGCAGTTCCGAGACAAATAAAAACATTCAGTACTTC.

The rearrangement joins TRBV19 to TRBJ2-7, with D possibly matching TRBD1 (6 bases). The CDR3 loop spans 16 amino acids. The germline V gene encodes CDR1 LNHDA and CDR2 SQIVND (reference sequence). The germline V and J ends were trimmed by 3 bases and 7 bases, with 22 bases remaining between them. DNA of the CDR3: TGTGCCAGTAGTATGGTAAGGACAGCCCCTCTGGAAGAGCAGTACTTC. Amino acid sequence: CASSMVRTAPLEEQYF. Together with reference TRBV19 and TRBJ2-7, the CDR3 gives the full variable domain: DGGITQSPKYLFRKEGQNVTLSCEQNLNHDAMYWYRQDPGQGLRLIYYSQIVNDFQKGDIAEGYSVSREKKESFPLTVTSAQKNPTAFYLCASSMVRTAPLEEQYFGPGTRLTVT.

To note about this clonotype: As the CDR3 is not closed by the conserved phenylalanine or tryptophan, this likely results from a read error. The chain couples TRBV9 to TRBJ1-6; D unclear. The CDR3 covers 15 residues. In germline, CDR1 is SGDLS, CDR2 YYNGEE. V was trimmed by 3 bases and J by 10 bases, leaving 17 bases between them. The CDR3 here is CASSGPTWYTSPLHY. CDR3 bases: TGTGCCAGCAGCGGCCCGACATGGTATACATCACCCCTCCACTAT.

V and J are TRBV29-1 and TRBJ2-7; D is tentatively TRBD1 or TRBD2 (5 bases each). The CDR3 is 15 amino acids. The V gene's germline CDR1 is SQVTM and CDR2 ANQGSEA. Here the CDR3 reads CIARDGAKAGHEQYF. DNA for the CDR3: TGCATCGCCAGGGACGGGGCTAAAGCAGGCCACGAGCAGTACTTC.

On this clonotype itself: Lacking the conserved final phenylalanine or tryptophan, this CDR3 likely reflects a read error. The genes are TRBV20-1 and TRBJ2-7; the match to TRBD2 covers 13 bases. CDR1 DFQATT and CDR2 SNEGSKA come from the germline V gene (reference sequence). J gave up 5 bases and V 4 bases, and 8 bases lay outside the gene matches. The CDR3 is 15 residues long. CDR3 nucleotide sequence: TGCAGTGCTACAGGGACTAGCGGGATATTCGACGAGCAGTACTCC. This sequence encodes CSATGTSGIFDEQYS.

Note on this clonotype: Given the absence of the conserved phenylalanine or tryptophan at the CDR3 end, a read error is likely. The J gene is TRBJ2-5, the V gene TRBV6-2 or TRBV6-3; D call uncertain. Germline V gives CDR1 MNHEY, CDR2 SVGEGT. The CDR3 is 17 residues long. The V and J ends lost 2 bases and 5 bases respectively, with 21 bases between them. DNA for the CDR3: TGTGCCAGCAGTTACCTTCATGGCTCTCCGGATCAGGAGACCCAGTACTCG. Encoded protein: CASSYLHGSPDQETQYS.

The table lists this clonotype with many counts. The chain uses TRBV28 and TRBJ1-5; D gene uncertain. There are 14 residues in the CDR3. Germline CDR1 is MDHEN and CDR2 is SYDVKM. The ends were cut back, 6 bases at V and 3 bases at J, with 12 bases in the middle. This CDR3 reads CASRPSANNQPQHF. The CDR3 DNA sequence: TGTGCCAGCAGACCAAGCGCGAACAATCAGCCCCAGCATTTT.

The rearrangement links TRBV5-4 to TRBJ1-1; D may be TRBD1 (5 bases). The CDR3 is 14 amino acids. The germline gives CDR1 SGHNT, CDR2 YYREEE (reference sequence). The V gene lost 4 bases and the J gene lost 1 base, with 11 bases spanning the gap. In DNA, the CDR3 is TGTGCCAGCAGCCCGACAGTTAGGAACACTGAAGCTTTCTTT. Translated, it gives CASSPTVRNTEAFF.

This clonotype was found once. Sequence at one end of the junction differs from germline and may be a read error. This chain links TRBV13 with TRBJ2-3; possible D gene TRBD1, 5 bases. In germline, CDR1 is PRHDT, CDR2 FYEKMQ (reference sequence). This CDR3 comprises 15 residues. The CDR3 loop reads CVSSLTRQNTDTQYF. The CDR3 nucleotides are TGTGTCAGCAGTTTAACGAGACAGAACACAGATACGCAGTATTTT.

As concerns this clonotype: A read error is possible here, since a much larger clone lies one base away. The rearrangement joins TRBV5-1 to TRBJ2-1, with D maybe TRBD2 (6 bases). Germline V lookup: CDR1 SGHRS, CDR2 YFSETQ. This CDR3 has 14 residues. In nucleotides, the CDR3 is TGCGTCAGCAGCGGCGGGGACTCCTACAATGAGCAGTTCTTC. It is translated as CVSSGGDSYNEQFF.

Of note for this clonotype: An end of the junction differs from the germline gene, which may be a read error. This chain uses TRBV11-1 with TRBJ2-2; D is perhaps TRBD2 (6 bases). The CDR3 runs to 14 residues. Germline loops: CDR1 SGHAT, CDR2 FQDESV (reference sequence). CDR3 region: CASSYASGTRELFF. CDR3 sequence (DNA): TGTGCCAGCAGCTATGCTAGTGGCACACGGGAGCTATTTTTT.

Regarding this clonotype: Germline and junction disagree at one end, which may indicate a read error. V is TRBV4-1 and J is TRBJ2-7; 8 bases fit TRBD2. Germline assignment: CDR1 MGHRA and CDR2 YSYEKL. The CDR3 contains 18 residues. The CDR3 DNA reads TGCGCCAGCGGCCAAAACCTATTCCTACCGGGACTAGACTACGAGCGGTACTTC. It is translated as CASGQNLFLPGLDYERYF.

Points on this clonotype: One junction end does not reproduce the germline sequence, and a read error may be involved. The gene calls are TRBV6-2 or TRBV6-3 and TRBJ2-1; D not resolved. The CDR3 is made up of 15 amino acids. Germline V gene sequence: CDR1 MNHEY, CDR2 SVGEGT. This CDR3 is CASSYPGPVNDEQCF. The CDR3, as DNA: TGTGCCAGCAGTTACCCCGGACCAGTCAACGATGAGCAGTGCTTC.

On this clonotype itself: The CDR3 end shows no conserved phenylalanine or tryptophan, and so a read error is likely. The chain recombines TRBV13 with TRBJ2-1; 12 bases map to TRBD2. The CDR3 totals 15 residues. V lost 5 bases and J lost 9; bases outside the gene matches: 8. Germline values: CDR1 PRHDT, CDR2 FYEKMQ (reference sequence). The CDR3 here is CASSATSGSLCEQFL. The CDR3 bases are TGTGCCAGCAGCGCGACTAGCGGGAGTTTATGTGAGCAGTTCTTG.

In the case of this clonotype: One junction end disagrees with the germline gene, perhaps due to a read error. The V and J genes are TRBV6-4 and TRBJ2-5, with D maybe TRBD1 (6 bases). Germline V gene data show CDR1 as MRHNA and CDR2 as SNTAGT. This CDR3 is built from 13 residues. The CDR3 reads CVSSRTAEEIQYF. For the CDR3, the DNA is TGCGTCAGCAGTAGGACAGCCGAAGAGATCCAGTACTTC.

On this clonotype itself: The CDR3 does not close with the conserved phenylalanine or tryptophan, likely indicating a read error. The V gene is TRBV11-1, the J gene TRBJ2-2; tentatively, D is TRBD2 (6 bases). The CDR3 has 14 amino acids. From germline, CDR1 is SGHAT and CDR2 FQDESV (reference sequence). The CDR3 DNA follows: TGTGCCAGAAGGTATACTAGTGGCACCGGGGGGCTGTTTTCT. Translated, it gives CARRYTSGTGGLFS.

On this clonotype itself: This CDR3 fails to terminate in the conserved phenylalanine or tryptophan, so it likely reflects a read error. The chain recombines TRBV29-1 with TRBJ2-7; D is possibly TRBD2 (5 bases). This CDR3 region has 13 residues. CDR1 and CDR2 from the germline V gene are SQVTM and ANQGSEA. Written as DNA, the CDR3 is TGCAGCGCGAGGTCGGAGGCCTCCTACGGGCAGTACCTC. It yields the protein CSARSEASYGQYL.

The table lists this clonotype with a few counts. This sequence joins TRBV10-2 and TRBJ1-5; 7 nucleotides line up with TRBD1. V was pared by 7 bases and J by 11 bases, with 11 bases of the junction left unmatched. This CDR3 is built from 13 residues. CDR1 WSHSY and CDR2 SAAADI come from the germline V gene. CDR3 sequence: CASTRNRGQSQHF. The DNA for the CDR3 is TGCGCCAGCACTCGAAATAGGGGACAGTCCCAGCATTTT.

For this clonotype: The CDR3 does not end in the conserved phenylalanine or tryptophan, so this is likely a read error. The CDR3 here is CASIMKAWNQETQYL. The CDR3 DNA follows: TGTGCCAGCATCATGAAAGCCTGGAACCAAGAGACCCAGTACTTA. V is TRBV7-8 and J is TRBJ2-5, with unresolved D. The CDR3 spans 15 residues. Germline V gives CDR1 SGHVS, CDR2 FQNEAQ. The germline V and J ends were trimmed by 7 bases and 0 bases, with 15 bases remaining between them.

As to this clonotype: One junction end disagrees with the germline gene, perhaps due to a read error. V usage is TRBV7-8 and J usage is TRBJ2-1, with D possibly TRBD1 on 5 matching bases. The germline V gene has CDR1 SGHVS and CDR2 FQNEAQ. CDR3 size: 14 residues. The CDR3 nucleotides are TGTACCGGCAGCCCGTTTAGTCTCAGGGATGAGCATTTCTTC. It codes for CTGSPFSLRDEHFF.

V gene TRBV29-1 combines with J gene TRBJ2-3, with 9 bases identical to TRBD1. The CDR3 has 16 amino acids. V shed 6 bases and J 7 bases; nucleotides not matched to a gene: 17. Germline CDR1 is SQVTM and CDR2 is ANQGSEA. CDR3 residues: CSVDTTGTGIAYTQYF. The CDR3 DNA reads TGCAGCGTCGATACAACCGGGACAGGGATCGCATATACGCAGTATTTT.

As to this clonotype: At one of its ends the junction is not consistent with the germline gene, which may arise from a read error. This chain connects TRBV28 to TRBJ2-3; D may be TRBD2 (6 bases). The CDR3 runs 14 residues. Germline lookup yields CDR1 MDHEN and CDR2 SYDVKM. Written as DNA, the CDR3 is TGTGCCAGCGGTTTTGGGGGGACCACAAATACGCAGTATTTT. It yields the protein CASGFGGTTNTQYF.

This chain connects TRBV5-4 to TRBJ1-1, with 8 bases that match TRBD1. Germline loops: CDR1 SGHNT, CDR2 YYREEE (reference sequence). The CDR3 has 13 amino acids. The CDR3 region is CVNSGQGRTEAFF. As DNA, the CDR3 is TGTGTTAACAGCGGACAGGGCCGGACTGAAGCTTTCTTT.

In the case of this clonotype: One junction end does not reproduce the germline sequence, and a read error may be involved. The chain employs TRBV6-6 and TRBJ2-7; 8 nucleotides line up with TRBD1. The germline gives CDR1 MNHNY, CDR2 SVGAGI (reference sequence). The CDR3 totals 14 residues. CDR3 residues: CASTVSLGQGEQCF. The CDR3 nucleotides are TGTGCCAGCACCGTTTCCCTTGGACAGGGCGAGCAGTGCTTT.

This clonotype was observed once. A junction end diverges from the germline sequence, so it may reflect a read error. This rearrangement joins TRBV6-1 to TRBJ2-1; D is possibly TRBD2 (5 bases). The CDR3 runs 15 residues. The germline gives CDR1 MNHNS, CDR2 SASEGT. This chain's CDR3 is CASSEVPELGYEQSF. The CDR3, as DNA: TGTGCCAGCAGTGAAGTCCCGGAACTAGGGTATGAGCAGTCCTTC.

Notes on this clonotype: In this CDR3 the conserved last residue, phenylalanine or tryptophan, is missing, so a read error is likely. The CDR3 DNA reads TGTGCCAGCACTCCCGGGGGCGGGTATGGCTACACCTCC. The encoded protein is CASTPGGGYGYTS. The rearrangement joins TRBV6-5 to TRBJ1-2; D is perhaps TRBD1 (6 bases). Germline CDR1 and CDR2: MNHEY and SVGAGI. The CDR3 is made up of 13 amino acids. V was cut by 7 bases and J by 5 bases, with 14 bases left in between.